The 10 T cell receptor beta chains presented below share a single source sample, sequenced in a study of blood T cells in healthy people across ages. PCR was performed a second time for roughly 6 to 12 cycles using a sample-barcoded 5' primer and a J-beta primer mix. MiXCR, applied by TCRdb to the 5' RACE reads, yields one record per CDR3 protein. The table has 800,000 to 1,000,000 distinct CDR3 sequences, roughly 50% seen once; the top ten hold 13%. The sample consisted of blood. The receptor set was obtained from a young man in good health.

V usage is TRBV6-5 and J usage is TRBJ2-3; no definite D call. The CDR3 runs 13 residues. V lost 2 bases and J 1 base, leaving 4 bases between the germline ends. CDR1 and CDR2 (germline): MNHEY, SVGAGI. Written as DNA, the CDR3 is TGTGCCAGCAGTTACGGTCGCACAGATACGCAGTATTTT. It encodes CASSYGRTDTQYF.

The chain has TRBV7-9 and TRBJ1-6; D gene uncertain. The CDR3 contains 14 residues. The V end lost 1 base, the J end lost 5 bases, and 6 bases lay between the germline ends. Germline CDR1 reads SEHNR; CDR2 reads FQNEAQ (reference sequence). CDR3 in amino acids: CASSLGSDNSPLHF. Written as DNA, the CDR3 is TGTGCCAGCAGCTTAGGGTCTGATAATTCACCCCTCCACTTT. Filled out from reference TRBV7-9 and TRBJ1-6, the complete variable domain reads DTGVSQNPRHKITKRGQNVTFRCDPISEHNRLYWYRQTLGQGPEFLTYFQNEAQLEKSRLLSDRFSAERPKGSFSTLEIQRTEQGDSAMYLCASSLGSDNSPLHFGNGTRLTVT.

The gene calls are TRBV7-8 and TRBJ2-7, with a tentative D call TRBD2 (7 bases). The J call may be in error: the DNA end matches TRBJ2-5 better. CDR3 length: 12 residues. The germline gives CDR1 SGHVS, CDR2 FQNEAQ. The CDR3 bases are TGTGCCAGCGGGGGGGGCGACGGGACCCAGTACTTC. Translation gives CASGGGDGTQYF.

This rearrangement joins TRBV20-1 to TRBJ2-7, with 13 nucleotides matching TRBD2. CDR3 size: 15 residues. With 7 bases clipped from V and 3 bases from J, the junction kept 9 bases outside the gene matches. Germline V gives CDR1 DFQATT, CDR2 SNEGSKA (reference sequence). The CDR3 DNA reads as TGCAGTGTCGGACCCGGGACTAGCGGGGACTACGAGCAGTACTTC. Translating it yields CSVGPGTSGDYEQYF.

The J gene is TRBJ1-2, the V gene TRBV28, with D uncertain. Germline V gene sequence: CDR1 MDHEN, CDR2 SYDVKM. The CDR3 consists of 12 residues. Trimming cost V 4 bases and J 4 bases, with 7 bases left between them. CDR3 nucleotide sequence: TGTGCCAGCAGTTCCGACATCTATGGCTACACCTTC. It is translated as CASSSDIYGYTF.

This clonotype was picked up a small number of times. This sequence joins TRBV9 and TRBJ2-1; D is uncertain. This CDR3 spans 17 amino acids. From germline, CDR1 is SGDLS and CDR2 YYNGEE. The V gene lost 0 bases and the J gene lost 8 bases, with 21 bases spanning the gap. The CDR3 DNA follows: TGTGCCAGCAGCGTAGGTCCCGCAGGCCTAGGCCTGCATGAGCAGTTCTTC. It specifies CASSVGPAGLGLHEQFF.

The CDR3 bases are TGCAGTGCCACAGGGTTAAGGGCTCAGCCCCAGCATTTT. As protein: CSATGLRAQPQHF. This chain joins TRBV20-1 and TRBJ1-5; D is perhaps TRBD1 (6 bases). In germline, CDR1 is DFQATT, CDR2 SNEGSKA (reference sequence). V was trimmed by 6 bases and J by 6 bases, leaving 15 bases between them. The CDR3 runs 13 residues.

V and J are TRBV12-3 or TRBV12-4 and TRBJ1-6; a possible D gene is TRBD1 (5 bases). Deletions cut 5 bases from V and 9 bases from J, with 20 bases between. The CDR3 runs 16 residues. The CDR3 protein is CASSPYGIQGGSPLHF. CDR3 nucleotides: TGTGCCAGCAGTCCCTATGGGATCCAGGGCGGTTCACCCCTCCACTTT.

The gene calls are TRBV24-1 and TRBJ2-1; the D is unclear. The length of the CDR3 is 16 residues. Trimming took off 4 bases at V and 3 bases at J, with 15 bases between the two ends. Germline CDR1 reads KGHDR; CDR2 reads SFDVKD. Here the CDR3 reads CATSDPNPDGYNEQFF. For the CDR3, the DNA is TGTGCCACCAGTGACCCCAACCCCGACGGCTACAATGAGCAGTTCTTC.

A remark on this clonotype: The DNA is left out, because the CDR3 cannot be placed on it with certainty; the CDR3 is given as TCRdb lists it. This chain links TRBV21-1 with TRBJ1-4; no check of the table's D call, TRBD1, against the DNA was made. TRBV21-1 is an annotated pseudogene. Inclusive of both ends, the CDR3 amounts to 14 amino acids. CDR3 sequence reads: CASSWAGGNEKLFF.